This TCR beta chain was sequenced in a study of cytomegalovirus exposure and HLA in healthy donors. At the level of the study: In a later analysis, the approximately 110 validation repertoires were reported to have used the same platform as the 600 to 700 first-cohort repertoires.

Broader study findings: Among TCR beta chains, those listed as cytomegalovirus-associated numbered approximately 150.

CDR1 is MDHEN and CDR2 is SYDVKM in the germline V gene. This CDR3 has 14 residues. Deletions cut 4 bases from V and 4 bases from J, with 11 bases between. Measured with immunoSEQ multiplex PCR; TCRdb has only the in-frame clones, and not every one. The sample lists some 54,000 clones, approximately 92% seen once, with around 2.8% in the top ten. On this clone: The antigen is undetermined.

Sequenced: PBMCs. The V gene is TRBV28, the J gene TRBJ2-1, with no clear D. The clonotype was recovered from a man aged 18 to 30 in good health and CMV-seronegative. CDR3 residues: CASSSPRSYNEQFF. CDR3 nucleotide sequence: TGTGCCAGCAGTTCCCCCCGGTCTTACAATGAGCAGTTCTTC.